This T cell receptor (beta chain) was captured in a study of vaccination and CD4 T cells after COVID-19. On this clonotype: Antigen specificity is unknown.

This CDR3 spans 15 amino acids. Per the germline V gene, CDR1 is SGHRS and CDR2 is YFSETQ. V was shortened by 4 bases and J by 0 bases, with 14 bases between the two germline ends. Treatment indicated: approximately 9-day PBMC culture with coronavirus spike peptide pools or control peptides (ViraFEST assay). Sequenced with the Oncomine TCR Beta short-read assay was DNA taken from cultured CD4+ T cells. TCRdb passed the PCR reads through MiXCR, listing each CDR3 protein once. The table records 20,000 to 25,000 distinct CDR3 sequences, approximately 44% of them present only once. V usage is TRBV5-1 and J usage is TRBJ2-7; D perhaps matches TRBD1 (6 bases). The source was CD4+ T cells from blood, cultured in vitro, collected before SARS-CoV-2 vaccination. The sequence derives from a human donor who received a COVID-19 vaccine. CDR3 nucleotides: TGCGCCAGCAGCCTACTACAGGGTCTCTCCTACGAGCAGTACTTC. It yields the protein CASSLLQGLSYEQYF.